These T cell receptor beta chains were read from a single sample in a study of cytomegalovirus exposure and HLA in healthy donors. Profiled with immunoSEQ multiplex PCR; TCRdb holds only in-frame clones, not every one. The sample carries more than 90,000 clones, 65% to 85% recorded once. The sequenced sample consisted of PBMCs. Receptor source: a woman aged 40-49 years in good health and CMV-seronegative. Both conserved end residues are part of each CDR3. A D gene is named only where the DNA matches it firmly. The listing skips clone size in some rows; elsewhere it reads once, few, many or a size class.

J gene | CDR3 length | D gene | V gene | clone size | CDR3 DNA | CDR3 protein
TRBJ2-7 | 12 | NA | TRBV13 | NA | TGTGCCAGCAGCTTAGGAGCCTACGAGCAGTACTTC | CASSLGAYEQYF
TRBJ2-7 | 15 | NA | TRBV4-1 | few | TGCGCCAGCAGCCAAGGTCCGGACAGAACCTACGAGCAGTACTTC | CASSQGPDRTYEQYF
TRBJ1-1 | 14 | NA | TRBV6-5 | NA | TGTGCCAGCAGTTACTCGAGACAGAACACTGAAGCTTTCTTT | CASSYSRQNTEAFF
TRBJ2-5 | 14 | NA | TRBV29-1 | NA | TGCAGCGTTGGGGGGAGGATGGTTCAAGAGACCCAGTACTTC | CSVGGRMVQETQYF
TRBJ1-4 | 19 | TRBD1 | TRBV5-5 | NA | TGTGCCAGCAGCCCGACCCGAGGGACAGGGCGGAACTCTCGAGAAAAACTGTTTTTT | CASSPTRGTGRNSREKLFF
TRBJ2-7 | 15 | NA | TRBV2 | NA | TGTGCCAGCAGTGAAGCGCTTCAGCGGACCTACGAGCAGTACTTC | CASSEALQRTYEQYF
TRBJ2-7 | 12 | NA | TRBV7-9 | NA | TGTGCCAGCCGGGGGGCCCCCTACGAGCAGTACTTC | CASRGAPYEQYF
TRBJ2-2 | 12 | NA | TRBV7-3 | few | TGTGCCAGCAGCTTTATCCCCGGGGAGCTGTTTTTT | CASSFIPGELFF
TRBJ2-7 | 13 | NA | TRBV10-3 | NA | TGTGCCATCAGGCCGGACAAGATCTACGAGCAGTACTTC | CAIRPDKIYEQYF
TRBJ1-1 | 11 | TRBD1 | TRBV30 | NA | TGTGCCTGGGGGGGACAGGGGGAAGCTTTCTTT | CAWGGQGEAFF
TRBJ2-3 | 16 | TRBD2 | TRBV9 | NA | TGTGCCAGCAGCCCCAGCCTAGCGGGAGCCACAGATACGCAGTATTTT | CASSPSLAGATDTQYF
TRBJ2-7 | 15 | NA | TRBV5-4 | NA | TGTGCCAGCAGCGGTGGGATAGGGGCCTTCGGCGAGCAGTACTTC | CASSGGIGAFGEQYF
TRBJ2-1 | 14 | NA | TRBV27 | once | TGTGCCAGCAGTTTTTTTGGGCTCTACAATGAGCAGTTCTTC | CASSFFGLYNEQFF
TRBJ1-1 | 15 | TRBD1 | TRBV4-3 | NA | TGCGCCAGCAGCCAAGGGGACAGGGAGAACACTGAAGCTTTCTTT | CASSQGDRENTEAFF
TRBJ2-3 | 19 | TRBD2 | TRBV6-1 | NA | TGTGCCAGCAGTGAAGCGTCAGGAGCGGGAGGGCCTTTCACAGATACGCAGTATTTT | CASSEASGAGGPFTDTQYF
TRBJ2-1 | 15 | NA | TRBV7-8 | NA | TGTGCCAGCAGCTTAGCGGGGCCCTCCTACAATGAGCAGTTCTTC | CASSLAGPSYNEQFF
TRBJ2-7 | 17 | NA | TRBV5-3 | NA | TGTGCCAGAAGCTTGGTAAACCTAGAACTGAGCTCCTACGAGCAGTACTTC | CARSLVNLELSSYEQYF
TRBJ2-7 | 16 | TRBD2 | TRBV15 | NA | TGTGCCACCGCCCGCCAGGCGAGCGGGGGGCGGTACGAGCAGTACTTC | CATARQASGGRYEQYF
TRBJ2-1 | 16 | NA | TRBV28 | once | TGTGCCAGCAGTTTATTCAGGGGCGTCCGGGGTGGTGAGCAGTTCTTC | CASSLFRGVRGGEQFF
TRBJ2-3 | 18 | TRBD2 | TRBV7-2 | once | TGTGCCAGCAGCTTACGACCGCTAGCGGGGGGCCTCCCAGATACGCAGTATTTT | CASSLRPLAGGLPDTQYF
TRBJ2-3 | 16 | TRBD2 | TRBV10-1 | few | TGCGCCAGCAGTACCGGGACTAGCGGTTTCACAGATACGCAGTATTTT | CASSTGTSGFTDTQYF
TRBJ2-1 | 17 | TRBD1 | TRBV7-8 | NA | TGTGCCAGCAGCACACGAAGAGACAGGGGGCTCCACAATGAGCAGTTCTTC | CASSTRRDRGLHNEQFF
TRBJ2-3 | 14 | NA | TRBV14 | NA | TGTGCCAGCAGTATTGACTTGTGGACAGATACGCAGTATTTT | CASSIDLWTDTQYF
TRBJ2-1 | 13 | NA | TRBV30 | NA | TGTGCCTGGAGGGCCCTGGGGCCGGATGAGCAGTTCTTC | CAWRALGPDEQFF
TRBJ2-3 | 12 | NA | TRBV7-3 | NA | TGTGCCAGCAGTCAACAAGCAGATACGCAGTATTTT | CASSQQADTQYF
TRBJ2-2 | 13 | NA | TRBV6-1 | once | TGTGCCAGCAGTGACTATGGTCCCGGGGAGCTGTTTTTT | CASSDYGPGELFF
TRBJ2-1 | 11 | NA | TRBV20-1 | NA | TGCAGTTCGACGAGGCAGAGTGAGCAGTTCTTC | CSSTRQSEQFF
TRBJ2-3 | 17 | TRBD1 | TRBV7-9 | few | TGTGCCAGCAGCCTGGGAACCGGGGACAGATACACAGATACGCAGTATTTT | CASSLGTGDRYTDTQYF
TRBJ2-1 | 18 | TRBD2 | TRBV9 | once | TGTGCCAGCAGCGTCTCCTCGACTAGCGGGGCCTTCTACAATGAGCAGTTCTTC | CASSVSSTSGAFYNEQFF
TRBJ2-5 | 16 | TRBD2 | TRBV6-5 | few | TGTGCCAGCAGTTACGCGGCGGGGGGACTCCAAGAGACCCAGTACTTC | CASSYAAGGLQETQYF
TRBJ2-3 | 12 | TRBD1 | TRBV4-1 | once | TGCGCCAGCAGCCTGGACAGGCTCACGCAGTATTTT | CASSLDRLTQYF